A single sample is the source of the 31 T cell receptor beta chains below, sequenced in a study of shared clonotypes between healthy human individuals. TCRdb's copy holds only in-frame clones and misses some; the assay was immunoSEQ multiplex PCR. The sample includes millions of clones, over 90% of them seen just once. The specimen sequenced was naive CD4+ T cells from PBMCs. Subset defined: CD45RA+ positively selected. The receptors shown here come from a man aged 18 to 29 in good health. Some clones in this sample may be carry-over from other donors' samples.

The chain combines TRBV6-5 with TRBJ2-2; TRBD1 might be the D (5 bases). With 2 bases removed from V and 1 base from J, the gap between germline ends came to 11 bases. CDR3 length: 16 residues. Germline CDR1 MNHEY, CDR2 SVGAGI. The CDR3 region is CASSYRAGRNTGELFF. For the CDR3, the DNA is TGTGCCAGCAGTTACAGGGCAGGGCGGAACACCGGGGAGCTGTTTTTT.

The count of this clone is one. V and J are TRBV6-1 and TRBJ2-3; D might be TRBD1 (5 bases). CDR1 MNHNS and CDR2 SASEGT come from the germline V gene. V was shortened by 6 bases and J by 3 bases, with 19 bases between the two germline ends. This CDR3 contains 16 residues. In nucleotides, the CDR3 is TGTGCCAGCAGCGAACAAGGCAGGGTTAGGACAGATACGCAGTATTTT. This codes for CASSEQGRVRTDTQYF.

As concerns this clone: The same CDR3 also results from other DNA sequences found in this sample. The V and J genes are TRBV28 and TRBJ1-2; D possibly corresponds to TRBD1 (5 bases). CDR1 MDHEN and CDR2 SYDVKM come from the germline V gene. This CDR3 is built from 13 residues. Trimming left V 5 bases short and J 1 base short, with 8 bases between. This CDR3 is CASSPGGNYGYTF. The CDR3, as DNA: TGTGCCAGCAGTCCCGGGGGTAACTATGGCTACACCTTC.

The chain is built from TRBV4-2 and TRBJ1-1; TRBD1 agrees at 7 bases. Germline-derived CDR1 and CDR2 are LGHNA and YNFKEQ. Trimming at V came to 4 bases and at J to 4 bases, leaving 6 bases not matched to a gene. This CDR3 region has 14 residues. The DNA of the CDR3 is TGTGCCAGCAGCCTCGGACAGGCGCGCACTGAAGCTTTCTTT. Protein: CASSLGQARTEAFF.

The gene calls are TRBV28 and TRBJ2-1; TRBD2 matches at 8 bases. The V segment lost 3 bases and the J segment 0 bases; nucleotides outside the gene matches: 10. The germline V gene has CDR1 MDHEN and CDR2 SYDVKM. The CDR3 consists of 18 residues. The CDR3 region is CASSFHISGDSSYNEQFF. The CDR3 DNA reads as TGTGCCAGCAGTTTCCATATTAGCGGGGATAGCTCCTACAATGAGCAGTTCTTC.

This rearrangement joins TRBV5-4 to TRBJ2-7; no clear D gene. V was trimmed by 4 bases and J by 7 bases, leaving 18 bases between them. The CDR3 consists of 14 residues. CDR1 is SGHNT and CDR2 is YYREEE in the germline V gene (reference sequence). As DNA, the CDR3 is TGTGCCAGCAGCCCCGGGCCTATCGAGTGGGAGCAGTACTTC. It yields the protein CASSPGPIEWEQYF. Supplemented by reference TRBV5-4 and TRBJ2-7, the full variable domain reads ETGVTQSPTHLIKTRGQQVTLRCSSQSGHNTVSWYQQALGQGPQFIFQYYREEENGRGNFPPRFSGLQFPNYSSELNVNALELDDSALYLCASSPGPIEWEQYFGPGTRLTVT.

This clone was detected only once. The chain links TRBV28 to TRBJ1-4; D is possibly TRBD1 (5 bases). The V end was cut by 7 bases, the J end by 4 bases, with 13 bases between. The CDR3 consists of 14 residues. From germline, CDR1 is MDHEN and CDR2 SYDVKM. CDR3 region: CASKYGGGNEKLFF. As DNA, the CDR3 is TGTGCCAGCAAGTACGGGGGAGGTAATGAAAAACTGTTTTTT.

V usage is TRBV18 and J usage is TRBJ2-1; D is perhaps TRBD1 or TRBD2 (6 bases each). Trimming took 0 bases from V and 0 from J, leaving 15 bases between them. The germline gives CDR1 KGHSH, CDR2 LQKENI. The CDR3 has 18 residues. The CDR3 region has the DNA TGTGCCAGCTCACCACCCCTCGTTGGAGGGGGCTCCTACAATGAGCAGTTCTTC. Protein product: CASSPPLVGGGSYNEQFF.

The chain couples TRBV29-1 to TRBJ1-2, with D unresolved. Germline V CDR1 and CDR2: SQVTM, ANQGSEA. The CDR3 totals 10 residues. V dropped 6 bases and J dropped 6 bases, with 8 bases sitting between them. The CDR3 is CSVWGDGYTF. CDR3 sequence (DNA): TGCAGCGTATGGGGAGATGGCTACACCTTC.

This chain links TRBV9 with TRBJ2-3, with TRBD2 matching 7 bases. Germline CDR1 and CDR2: SGDLS and YYNGEE. The trim removed 0 bases at V and 6 bases at J, leaving 7 bases unmatched. This CDR3 region has 15 residues. The CDR3 nucleotides are TGTGCCAGCAGCGTAGGGCGGGAGATGTCGGATACGCAGTATTTT. It codes for CASSVGREMSDTQYF.

This chain uses TRBV9 with TRBJ1-1; 9 bases line up with TRBD1. V lost 4 bases, J lost 1 base, and 8 bases stayed unmatched. This CDR3 contains 16 residues. The germline gives CDR1 SGDLS, CDR2 YYNGEE. CDR3 coding DNA: TGTGCCAGCAGCATCGGACAGGGGATTAGGAACACTGAAGCTTTCTTT. It codes for CASSIGQGIRNTEAFF.

The chain carries TRBV5-1 and TRBJ2-7; D remains unclear. This CDR3 is 15 amino acids long. Trimming cost V 4 bases and J 2 bases, with 16 bases left between them. The germline V gene has CDR1 SGHRS and CDR2 YFSETQ. For the CDR3, the DNA is TGCGCCAGCAGCCCAGTTGGGTTAGGGACCTACGAGCAGTACTTC. Translation gives CASSPVGLGTYEQYF.

The rearrangement joins TRBV7-3 to TRBJ1-1; perhaps TRBD1 as D (6 bases). The CDR3 length is 14 residues. Trimming took off 5 bases at V and 5 bases at J, with 15 bases between the two ends. Per the germline V gene, CDR1 is SGHTA and CDR2 is FQGTGA. The CDR3 is CASSNRAGRTEAFF. CDR3 coding DNA: TGTGCCAGCAGCAACAGGGCGGGTCGAACTGAAGCTTTCTTT.

The genes are TRBV18 and TRBJ2-5; TRBD1 is a possible D gene (6 bases). Trimming removed 3 bases at V and 2 bases at J, with 10 bases between. CDR1 is KGHSH and CDR2 is LQKENI in the germline V gene. This CDR3 is 14 amino acids long. The CDR3 loop reads CASSPGQQQETQYF. The CDR3 region has the DNA TGTGCCAGCTCACCCGGACAGCAGCAAGAGACCCAGTACTTC.

V usage is TRBV7-2 and J usage is TRBJ1-5; D unresolved. Germline assignment: CDR1 SGHTA and CDR2 FQGNSA. V was clipped by 3 bases and J by 3 bases, with 3 bases between them. The CDR3 length is 12 residues. CDR3 region: CASSLVNQPQHF. The CDR3 region has the DNA TGTGCCAGCAGCTTGGTCAATCAGCCCCAGCATTTT.

The J gene is TRBJ1-3, the V gene TRBV29-1; D uncertain. The CDR3 covers 13 residues. V was shortened by 4 bases and J by 0 bases, with 7 bases between the two germline ends. CDR1 SQVTM and CDR2 ANQGSEA come from the germline V gene. The chain's CDR3 is CSVGSSSGNTIYF. As DNA, the CDR3 is TGCAGCGTTGGCTCTAGCTCTGGAAACACCATATATTTT.

The rearrangement joins TRBV2 to TRBJ1-5; 8 nucleotides line up with TRBD1. From germline, CDR1 is SNHLY and CDR2 FYNNEI. With V trimmed by 6 bases and J by 1 base, 8 bases remained unmatched. The CDR3 loop spans 16 amino acids. CDR3 DNA: TGTGCCAGCAGGCACGGACAGGGAGGCAGCAATCAGCCCCAGCATTTT. It specifies CASRHGQGGSNQPQHF.

The chain links TRBV4-1 to TRBJ2-7; no reliable D call. Per germline, CDR1 MGHRA and CDR2 YSYEKL. V was shortened by 2 bases and J by 3 bases, with 17 bases between the two germline ends. The CDR3 runs to 16 residues. The CDR3 loop is CASSQYGPSLVYEQYF. CDR3 bases: TGCGCCAGCAGCCAATATGGGCCTTCCCTTGTCTACGAGCAGTACTTC.

The V gene is TRBV19, the J gene TRBJ2-7, with TRBD2 as a possible D gene (6 bases). From germline, CDR1 is LNHDA and CDR2 SQIVND (reference sequence). The CDR3 is made up of 15 amino acids. Trimming removed 8 bases at V and 2 bases at J, with 19 bases between. The CDR3 region is CASSMGGTVAYEQYF. The CDR3 nucleotides are TGTGCCAGTTCGATGGGCGGGACGGTCGCCTACGAGCAGTACTTC.

The V call is TRBV9, the J call TRBJ2-1; unclear D gene. The ends were cut back, 1 base at V and 6 bases at J, with 11 bases in the middle. This CDR3 has 14 residues. Germline CDR1 is SGDLS and CDR2 is YYNGEE. CDR3: CASSVFRVGNEQFF. The CDR3 DNA is TGTGCCAGCAGCGTATTTCGGGTGGGCAATGAGCAGTTCTTC.

The chain has TRBV7-8 and TRBJ1-1; 8 nucleotides line up with TRBD1. Germline lookup yields CDR1 SGHVS and CDR2 FQNEAQ. V lost 5 bases to trimming and J lost 5 bases; unmatched junction nucleotides: 10. The CDR3 runs 15 residues. CDR3 DNA: TGTGCCAGCAGCCGCAAAGGACAGGGCGGGACTGAAGCTTTCTTT. Its translation: CASSRKGQGGTEAFF.

The chain is built from TRBV19 and TRBJ1-3; 8 bases line up with TRBD1. V was clipped by 5 bases and J by 4 bases; unmatched bases: 7. This CDR3 region has 15 residues. Germline V gene data show CDR1 as LNHDA and CDR2 as SQIVND (reference sequence). CDR3 residues: CASSRTGGTGNTIYF. CDR3 coding DNA: TGTGCCAGTAGTCGTACAGGGGGAACGGGAAACACCATATATTTT.

The rearrangement joins TRBV15 to TRBJ2-7; a possible D gene is TRBD1 (6 bases). The length of the CDR3 is 13 residues. CDR1 is LNHNV, CDR2 YYDKDF, per germline (reference sequence). V was shortened by 3 bases and J by 3 bases, with 9 bases between the two germline ends. DNA for the CDR3: TGTGCCACCAGCAGGCTACAGGGCTACGAGCAGTACTTC. It codes for CATSRLQGYEQYF.

J is TRBJ2-7 and V is TRBV5-4, with TRBD2 identical over 11 bases. The CDR3 extends over 15 amino acids. V shed 4 bases, J shed 1 base, and the junction held 4 bases outside the gene matches. Germline CDR1 is SGHNT and CDR2 is YYREEE (reference sequence). CDR3 in DNA: TGTGCCAGCAGCCATAGACTAGCGGGATCCTACGAGCAGTACTTC. Protein: CASSHRLAGSYEQYF. Combining the CDR3 with reference TRBV5-4 and TRBJ2-7 gives the whole variable domain ETGVTQSPTHLIKTRGQQVTLRCSSQSGHNTVSWYQQALGQGPQFIFQYYREEENGRGNFPPRFSGLQFPNYSSELNVNALELDDSALYLCASSHRLAGSYEQYFGPGTRLTVT.

The chain recombines TRBV5-8 with TRBJ2-7; tentatively, D is TRBD1 (5 bases). Trimming left V 2 bases short and J 4 bases short, with 19 bases between. The CDR3 loop spans 16 amino acids. Germline values: CDR1 SGHTS, CDR2 YDEGEE. Written as DNA, the CDR3 is TGTGCCAGCAGCTTCAAGGGGCCGAGACAATTTTACGAGCAGTACTTC. Its protein product is CASSFKGPRQFYEQYF.

J is TRBJ2-7 and V is TRBV30; D is unclear. CDR3 length equals 11 residues. Trimming shortened V by 0 bases and J by 5 bases, and 5 bases separated the two germline ends. Germline V gives CDR1 GTSNPN, CDR2 SVGIG (reference sequence). The chain's CDR3 is CAWSVVHEQYF. CDR3 in DNA: TGTGCCTGGAGTGTCGTTCACGAGCAGTACTTC. Variable domain in full (rest from reference TRBV30 and TRBJ2-7): SQTIHQWPATLVQPVGSPLSLECTVEGTSNPNLYWYRQAAGRGLQLLFYSVGIGQISSEVPQNLSASRPQDRQFILSSKKLLLSDSGFYLCAWSVVHEQYFGPGTRLTVT.

The rearrangement uses TRBV28 and TRBJ1-5; 7 bases map to TRBD1. V lost 6 bases to trimming and J lost 7 bases; unmatched junction nucleotides: 12. The CDR3 covers 15 residues. Germline V CDR1 and CDR2: MDHEN, SYDVKM. CDR3 sequence: CASRRGQNQGQPQHF. CDR3 in DNA: TGTGCCAGCAGGAGGGGACAGAATCAGGGACAGCCCCAGCATTTT.

This clone has only one observation. The rearrangement joins TRBV7-3 to TRBJ2-1; D unclear. V lost 1 base and J lost 4, with 17 bases in between. There are 17 residues in the CDR3. Germline V gene lookup returns CDR1 SGHTA and CDR2 FQGTGA. This CDR3 reads CASSLIASPRIYNEQFF. The CDR3 nucleotides read TGTGCCAGCAGCTTAATCGCCTCACCCAGAATTTACAATGAGCAGTTCTTC.

This clone was detected a few times. The V gene is TRBV13, the J gene TRBJ2-4; a weak D match, TRBD2 (6 bases). The CDR3 has 14 amino acids. Germline values: CDR1 PRHDT, CDR2 FYEKMQ (reference sequence). With 0 bases removed from V and 5 bases from J, the gap between germline ends came to 8 bases. The CDR3: CASSLGGGENIQYF. CDR3 bases: TGTGCCAGCAGCTTAGGTGGAGGGGAAAACATTCAGTACTTC.

This chain joins TRBV18 and TRBJ1-1, with 8 bases lining up with TRBD1. V lost 5 bases, J lost 1 base, and 6 bases stayed unmatched. Germline assignment: CDR1 KGHSH and CDR2 LQKENI. The CDR3 is 15 residues long. CDR3 residues: CASSTAGGQNTEAFF. CDR3 in DNA: TGTGCCAGCTCAACGGCAGGGGGCCAGAACACTGAAGCTTTCTTT.

On this clone: Other DNA sequences in this sample translate to the same CDR3. The rearrangement links TRBV9 to TRBJ1-2; no reliable D call. The ends were cut back, 0 bases at V and 1 base at J, with 4 bases in the middle. The CDR3 totals 13 residues. Germline V gene data show CDR1 as SGDLS and CDR2 as YYNGEE. CDR3 in amino acids: CASSVDHNYGYTF. The CDR3 DNA sequence: TGTGCCAGCAGCGTAGATCATAACTATGGCTACACCTTC.